A selection of T cell receptor beta chains follows, all from one sample in a study of cytomegalovirus exposure and HLA in healthy donors. Some clones are missing from TCRdb's copy, which holds only in-frame ones; the method was immunoSEQ multiplex PCR. The sample lists more than 110,000 clones; around 76% were seen once. Sequenced input: PBMCs. The receptors derive from a man aged 18 to 30 in good health and CMV-seronegative. CDR3s include the opening cysteine and the closing phenylalanine or tryptophan. Each record gives: CDR3 length, V gene, J gene, D gene, clone size, CDR3 protein, CDR3 DNA. The D gene is left open where the match is weak. Expanded clones are given a class, and other clones once, few, many or no size at all.

15	TRBV6-1	TRBJ2-3	-	-	CASSPRGKSTDTQYF	TGTGCCAGCAGTCCGAGGGGGAAAAGCACAGATACGCAGTATTTT
17	TRBV7-9	TRBJ1-1	-	once	CASSPPRGALSNTEAFF	TGTGCCAGCAGCCCACCGCGGGGGGCTCTTTCGAACACTGAAGCTTTCTTT
15	TRBV7-2	TRBJ2-7	-	-	CASSRLPVGGYEQYF	TGTGCCAGCAGCCGTCTCCCGGTTGGCGGCTACGAGCAGTACTTC
18	TRBV28	TRBJ2-1	TRBD1	-	CAGTRAGQGRPSYNEQFF	TGTGCCGGAACACGAGCTGGACAGGGGCGGCCCTCCTACAATGAGCAGTTCTTC
16	TRBV28	TRBJ2-1	TRBD2	-	CASSVLAGKVIDEQFF	TGTGCCAGCAGTGTATTAGCGGGAAAGGTTATCGATGAGCAGTTCTTC
13	TRBV18	TRBJ1-4	-	-	CASSPRDNEKLFF	TGTGCCAGCTCACCACGGGACAACGAAAAACTGTTTTTT
13	TRBV30	TRBJ2-7	-	-	CAWSVAGAGEQYF	TGTGCCTGGAGTGTTGCGGGGGCGGGGGAGCAGTACTTC
15	TRBV28	TRBJ2-7	TRBD2	-	CASRGTSGEIYEQYF	TGTGCCAGCAGGGGGACTAGCGGGGAAATCTACGAGCAGTACTTC
15	TRBV19	TRBJ1-4	-	-	CASGEGARAVEKLFF	TGTGCCAGTGGGGAAGGGGCCAGGGCGGTTGAAAAACTGTTTTTT
13	TRBV7-9	TRBJ1-2	-	-	CASSLVTGDGYTF	TGTGCCAGCAGCTTAGTTACAGGCGATGGCTACACCTTC
18	TRBV12-5	TRBJ2-1	TRBD2	-	CASGFWASGEGSYNEQFF	TGTGCTAGTGGTTTTTGGGCTAGCGGGGAAGGCTCCTACAATGAGCAGTTCTTC
13	TRBV27	TRBJ2-1	-	-	CASSLSRSGSQFF	TGTGCCAGCAGTTTATCGCGTAGCGGTTCTCAGTTCTTC
14	TRBV29-1	TRBJ2-7	-	-	CSVVDKSYSYEQYF	TGCAGCGTTGTAGACAAATCCTACTCCTACGAGCAGTACTTC
23	TRBV18	TRBJ2-7	TRBD2	-	CASSGTRGDPWGTSGADTYEQYF	TGTGCCAGCTCCGGGACTCGAGGCGATCCATGGGGGACTAGCGGGGCGGATACCTACGAGCAGTACTTC
16	TRBV27	TRBJ2-1	-	few	CASSLSGQGFYNEQFF	TGTGCCAGCAGTTTATCGGGGCAAGGGTTCTACAATGAGCAGTTCTTC
14	TRBV7-9	TRBJ1-2	-	once	CASSLGGRDSGYTF	TGTGCCAGCAGCTTGGGGGGAAGAGACAGTGGCTACACCTTC
15	TRBV27	TRBJ2-7	-	-	CASSAPGHLNYEQYF	TGTGCCAGCAGCGCACCGGGACATCTCAACTACGAGCAGTACTTC
15	TRBV5-1	TRBJ1-4	-	few	CASSLGRGTNEKLFF	TGCGCCAGCAGCTTGGGCAGGGGAACTAATGAAAAACTGTTTTTT
15	TRBV5-1	TRBJ2-1	TRBD2	-	CASSFRGLENNEQFF	TGCGCCAGCAGCTTTCGGGGACTAGAAAACAATGAGCAGTTCTTC
22	TRBV1	TRBJ1-1	-	once	CTSSQAPLLRTGHGVANTEAFF	TGCACCAGCAGCCAAGCCCCACTGCTCCGAACGGGACACGGGGTTGCGAACACTGAAGCTTTCTTT
15	TRBV6-6	TRBJ2-7	-	few	CASTDALSGPYEQYF	TGTGCCAGCACCGACGCCCTTAGCGGCCCCTACGAGCAGTACTTC
15	TRBV6-6	TRBJ2-3	TRBD1	-	CASSTRDSPTDTQYF	TGTGCCAGCAGCACCCGGGACAGCCCCACAGATACGCAGTATTTT
15	TRBV5-1	TRBJ2-3	TRBD1	-	CASSLAQGATDTQYF	TGCGCCAGCAGCTTGGCACAGGGGGCAACAGATACGCAGTATTTT
16	TRBV11-1	TRBJ1-3	TRBD1	-	CASSPTWTGQRNTIYF	TGTGCCAGCAGCCCCACCTGGACAGGACAGCGAAACACCATATATTTT
15	TRBV30	TRBJ2-7	TRBD1	-	CAWSVEGASSYEQYF	TGTGCCTGGAGTGTAGAGGGGGCGTCATCCTACGAGCAGTACTTC
13	TRBV30	TRBJ1-1	-	-	CALVRAGRTEAFF	TGTGCCTTAGTTCGCGCAGGGCGCACTGAAGCTTTCTTT
13	TRBV30	TRBJ1-1	-	-	CAWSEAGHTEAFF	TGTGCCTGGAGTGAGGCAGGGCACACTGAAGCTTTCTTT
16	TRBV5-8	TRBJ1-2	-	-	CASSPVRGTENYGYTF	TGTGCCAGCAGCCCGGTTCGGGGGACGGAGAACTATGGCTACACCTTC